The present T cell receptor (beta chain) was sequenced within a study of long-term antiretroviral therapy in people with HIV. V gave up 1 base and J gave up 6 bases; unmatched junction bases: 12. Germline V gene lookup returns CDR1 SGHTA and CDR2 FQGNSA. The CDR3 totals 16 residues. Running of the v3.0 immunoSEQ assay took place at survey level. Per-sample targets for sequencing were roughly 35,000-50,000 T-cell genomes. Profiled with immunoSEQ multiplex PCR; TCRdb holds only in-frame clones, not every one. Here the sample spans some 38,000 clones, roughly 80% being singletons. The sequence was collected from a man younger than 35 with HIV. This rearrangement joins TRBV7-2 to TRBJ2-7; TRBD2 matches at 7 bases. Sequencing used unsorted PBMCs, obtained 1.5 years after starting antiretroviral therapy. The CDR3: CASSLVLTGGSGEQYF. CDR3 sequence (DNA): TGTGCCAGCAGCTTAGTACTAACGGGAGGTTCGGGCGAGCAGTACTTC.